The rows below give T cell receptor beta chains drawn from one sample of a study of T cell repertoires in cytomegalovirus infection. One entry per CDR3 protein, called by TCRdb with MiXCR from the reads. In the table there are about 98,000 distinct CDR3 sequences, 16% of which are singletons. The sample comprised PBMCs. These receptors came from a human donor in good health (CMV status not recorded). Some clones in this sample may be carry-over from other donors' samples. The CDR3 runs from the conserved cysteine through the conserved F or W. D genes are given only for firm matches. Clone size appears in some rows only: once, few, many, or a class for an expanded clone.

V	J	size	length	D	DNA	CDR3
TRBV2	TRBJ2-5	few	15	TRBD2	TGTGCCAGCGCCCTGAGGCGGGGGAGAGAAGAGACCCAGTACTTC	CASALRRGREETQYF
TRBV28	TRBJ2-1	few	12	TRBD2	TGTGCCAGCAGTTTCGGAGCGGGGGGGCTATTCTTC	CASSFGAGGLFF
TRBV7-9	TRBJ1-1	many	12	-	TGTGCCAGCCAGCGGGGGACCACTGAAGCTTTCTTT	CASQRGTTEAFF
TRBV7-9	TRBJ2-7	many	14	-	TGTGCCAGCAGCTTATCTTCGACGTCCTACGAGCAGTACTTC	CASSLSSTSYEQYF
TRBV5-1	TRBJ2-7	few	14	-	TGCGCCAGCAGCTGGGACGGGGGTTCCTACGAGCAGTACTTC	CASSWDGGSYEQYF
TRBV7-2	TRBJ2-1	many	15	-	TGTGCCAGCAGCTTGGACGGCATCCCTCGGGATGAGCAGTTCTTC	CASSLDGIPRDEQFF
TRBV4-3	TRBJ2-6	many	19	-	TGCGCCAGCAGCCACCTCATGGAGGGGGCAATACCTGGGGCCAACGTCCTGACTTTC	CASSHLMEGAIPGANVLTF
TRBV7-2	TRBJ2-1	many	15	-	TGTGCCAGCAGCCATGACGTGTCCTCCTACAATGAGCAGTTCTTC	CASSHDVSSYNEQFF
TRBV5-1	TRBJ1-1	-	15	-	TGCGCCAGCAGCTTGGCCGGGGCGCGGAATACTGAAGCTTTCTTT	CASSLAGARNTEAFF
TRBV7-2	TRBJ2-7	few	14	-	TGTGCCAGCAGCTTAGGAGTGGGGTCGGGGGAGCAGTACTTC	CASSLGVGSGEQYF
TRBV7-3	TRBJ1-5	-	13	-	TGTGCCAGCAGCTTGACAGTTAATCAGCCCCAGCATTTT	CASSLTVNQPQHF
TRBV5-1	TRBJ2-7	many	15	-	TGCGCCAGCAGCTTGGCCGGGACAAACTCCTACGAGCAGTACTTC	CASSLAGTNSYEQYF
TRBV27	TRBJ1-5	-	14	-	TGTGCCAGCAGCATCGGACCGAGTGTGTTGCCCCAGCATTTT	CASSIGPSVLPQHF
TRBV4-1	TRBJ2-7	-	17	-	TGCGCCAGCAGCCAAGGGTCCCTACGACAGGTCTCCCCGGAGCAGTACTTC	CASSQGSLRQVSPEQYF
TRBV5-6	TRBJ2-4	many	15	-	TGTGCCAGCAGCTTGAGGTTGATGGCCAAAAACATTCAGTACTTC	CASSLRLMAKNIQYF
TRBV7-9	TRBJ1-1	-	15	-	TGTGCCAGCAGTCGCGGGGGGTCCGGATATACTGAAGCTTTCTTT	CASSRGGSGYTEAFF
TRBV7-2	TRBJ2-3	many	16	TRBD2	TGTGCCAGCAGCTCCGGCCAGCGGGGGGGCTTAGATACGCAGTATTTT	CASSSGQRGGLDTQYF
TRBV7-8	TRBJ1-1	many	16	TRBD1	TGTGCCAGCAGCTTTGGGCGGGGACAGAGAAACACTGAAGCTTTCTTT	CASSFGRGQRNTEAFF
TRBV7-8	TRBJ1-3	many	17	-	TGTGCCAGCAGCTTATGGCCGACGGTCAGAACGGGAAACACCATATATTTT	CASSLWPTVRTGNTIYF
TRBV5-4	TRBJ1-1	-	14	-	TGTGCCAGCAGGAGAGGTGGGAGGAACACTGAAGCTTTCTTT	CASRRGGRNTEAFF
TRBV7-2	TRBJ2-1	many	15	TRBD1	TGTGCCAGCAGCTCCCGACAGGGGTCCCACAATGAGCAGTTCTTC	CASSSRQGSHNEQFF
TRBV7-6	TRBJ1-1	once	13	-	TGTGCCAGCAGCTTAGCGGGGTCAGTTCGAGCTTTCTTT	CASSLAGSVRAFF
TRBV18	TRBJ2-7	-	13	TRBD1	TGTGCCAGCTCACCGACAGACAGGGTCGAGCAGTACTTC	CASSPTDRVEQYF
TRBV20-1	TRBJ2-3	many	14	TRBD2	TGCAGTGCGCGGACTAGCGGCAACACAGATACGCAGTATTTT	CSARTSGNTDTQYF
TRBV12-3/TRBV12-4	TRBJ2-7	many	10	-	TGTTACGGGGATCTCTACGAGCAGTACTTC	CYGDLYEQYF
TRBV7-3	TRBJ1-1	once	17	-	TGTGGCAGCAGCCAAAGGGGACGGGGGGTAGGGAACACTGAAGCTTTCTTT	CGSSQRGRGVGNTEAFF
TRBV5-8	TRBJ1-5	-	15	TRBD1	TGTGCCAGCAGCTCCGGGACAGCACCCAATCAGCCCCAGCATTTT	CASSSGTAPNQPQHF
TRBV7-6	TRBJ2-7	many	14	-	TGTGCCAGCAGCTTATTTGGGGGGCGGTACGAGCAGTACTTC	CASSLFGGRYEQYF
TRBV5-6	TRBJ2-5	-	16	-	TGTGCCAGCAGCTTGGGTGGACAAGGGAGCGGAGAGACCCAGTACTTC	CASSLGGQGSGETQYF
TRBV7-2	TRBJ2-1	many	13	-	TGTGCCAGCAGCAACGGACTCTACAATGAGCAGTTCTTC	CASSNGLYNEQFF
TRBV11-2	TRBJ1-2	few	14	-	TGTGCCAGCAGTGGGGGCAGGGGCAATGTTGGCTACACCTTC	CASSGGRGNVGYTF
TRBV7-2	TRBJ1-2	few	14	TRBD1	TGTGCCAGCAGAATGGGACAGGGGAACTATGGCTACACCTTC	CASRMGQGNYGYTF
TRBV29-1	TRBJ1-1	-	12	TRBD1	TGCAGCGTTTTAACAGGGGTCACTGAAGCTTTCTTT	CSVLTGVTEAFF
TRBV29-1	TRBJ1-1	-	15	-	TGCAGCGTTGAAGTCGTAGGCGGCCAGGGGACCGGAGCTTTCTTT	CSVEVVGGQGTGAFF
TRBV12-3/TRBV12-4	TRBJ2-4	many	13	-	TGTGCCAGCAGTCTCGCAGAGGGGGACATTCAGTACTTC	CASSLAEGDIQYF
TRBV20-1	TRBJ2-3	few	15	-	TGCAGTGCTAGAGATCTTGGACTCGTCAGGGATACGCAGTATTTT	CSARDLGLVRDTQYF
TRBV7-2	TRBJ2-2	many	13	-	TGTGCCAGCAGCTTCGGCGGCACCGGGGAGCTGTTTTTT	CASSFGGTGELFF
TRBV10-3	TRBJ2-2	few	14	-	TGTGCCATTACGCTACAGCCGAACACCGGGGAGCTGTTTTTT	CAITLQPNTGELFF
TRBV12-3/TRBV12-4	TRBJ1-2	many	13	-	TGTGCCAGCACCTTAGGACAGTTTTATGGCTACACCTTC	CASTLGQFYGYTF
TRBV2	TRBJ1-3	many	16	TRBD1	TGTGCCAGCAGCCCTGTTCAGGGGGCAGCTGGAAACACCATATATTTT	CASSPVQGAAGNTIYF
TRBV7-8	TRBJ1-2	-	16	TRBD1	TGTGCCAGCAGCTTAAGGCCGGGACAGGGATGGTATGGCTACACCTTC	CASSLRPGQGWYGYTF
TRBV7-2	TRBJ2-1	many	13	-	TGTGCCAGCAGCTTAACCACCGTGGGTGAGCAGTTCTTC	CASSLTTVGEQFF
TRBV6-1	TRBJ1-1	many	16	TRBD1	TGTGCCAGCAGTCGCAAGGGAGGGGGCCCCTCGGCTGAAGCTTTCTTT	CASSRKGGGPSAEAFF
TRBV29-1	TRBJ1-1	once	14	TRBD1	TGCAGCGTAATCCAGGGGGCGCGGAGCACTGAAGCTTTCTTT	CSVIQGARSTEAFF
TRBV10-3	TRBJ2-3	-	16	-	TGTGCCATCAGTACCCCCGAGACATCTAGCACAGATACGCAGTATTTT	CAISTPETSSTDTQYF
TRBV20-1	TRBJ1-2	-	13	-	TGCAGTGCTAGAGGGATACAGGGTAATGGCTACACCTTC	CSARGIQGNGYTF